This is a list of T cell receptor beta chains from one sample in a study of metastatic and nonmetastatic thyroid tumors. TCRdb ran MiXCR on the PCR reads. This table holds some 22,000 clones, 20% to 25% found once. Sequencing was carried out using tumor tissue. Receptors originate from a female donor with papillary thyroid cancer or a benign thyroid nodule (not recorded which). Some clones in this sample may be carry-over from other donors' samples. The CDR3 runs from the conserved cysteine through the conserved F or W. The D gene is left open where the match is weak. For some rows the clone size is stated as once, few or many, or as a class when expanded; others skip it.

TGCGCCAGCGCCAGCGGGAGCACAGATACGCAGTATTTT CASASGSTDTQYF - many TRBJ2-3 13 TRBV5-1
TGTGCCAGCAGCTTAGAGGCAACTCTCTCTGGAAACACCATATATTTT CASSLEATLSGNTIYF - many TRBJ1-3 16 TRBV11-2
TGTGCCAGCAGGAGGCCCGGGGTTTTCAACGAGCAGTACTTC CASRRPGVFNEQYF - many TRBJ2-7 14 TRBV6-1
TGTGCCACCAGTGAACCTCCCTCCGGGGCCAACGTCCTGACTTTC CATSEPPSGANVLTF - - TRBJ2-6 15 TRBV15
TGCAGTGCGGGACAGGCGCTTTATGGCTACACCTTC CSAGQALYGYTF TRBD1 - TRBJ1-2 12 TRBV20-1
TGTGCCAGCAGCCACGGGACAGCGAATGAAAAACTGTTTTTT CASSHGTANEKLFF TRBD1 few TRBJ1-4 14 TRBV6-2/TRBV6-3
TGTGCCAGCTCGGTTCAGAGCTCCTATAATTCACCCCTCCACTTT CASSVQSSYNSPLHF - - TRBJ1-6 15 TRBV5-5
TGTGCCAGCAGCTTAGCCTCTGGGACAGGGTCGAACACCGGGGAGCTGTTTTTT CASSLASGTGSNTGELFF TRBD1 few TRBJ2-2 18 TRBV7-6
TGTGCCACCGGCCCGGGGAGACTCAACACTGAAGCTTTCTTT CATGPGRLNTEAFF - few TRBJ1-1 14 TRBV28
TGCGCCAGCAGCTATCACGGACTAGCGGGAGGTCCTTCCTACGAGCAGTACTTC CASSYHGLAGGPSYEQYF TRBD2 - TRBJ2-7 18 TRBV5-1
TGTGCCTGGACCCCCCGCCGCAAGGCCGAGGGCTATGGCTACACCTTC CAWTPRRKAEGYGYTF - many TRBJ1-2 16 TRBV30
TGTGCCAGCAGTTGGTTACAGGCGGAGGGACCCGGTGAGCTGTTTTTT CASSWLQAEGPGELFF - - TRBJ2-2 16 TRBV6-5
TGCGCCAGCAGCCCTACCGGACAGGGCTACGAGCAGTACTTC CASSPTGQGYEQYF TRBD1 - TRBJ2-7 14 TRBV5-1
TGTGCCTGGTCTATCAGCGGGAGCCAAAATGAGCAGTTCTTC CAWSISGSQNEQFF TRBD2 few TRBJ2-1 14 TRBV30
TGTGCCAGCAGCGATACAAACTCTGGAAACACCATATATTTT CASSDTNSGNTIYF - few TRBJ1-3 14 TRBV7-2
TGTGCCAGTAGTATCCGACAGGGCTACGAGCAGTACTTC CASSIRQGYEQYF TRBD1 - TRBJ2-7 13 TRBV19
TGTGCCAGCATTAGCGGGAGGGCCAGGGAGCAGTACTTC CASISGRAREQYF TRBD2 many TRBJ2-7 13 TRBV2
TGTGCCAGCAGCATTCACGCAGGGGGTCGAGGTTCACCCCTCCACTTT CASSIHAGGRGSPLHF TRBD1 - TRBJ1-6 16 TRBV11-1
TGTGCCAGCAGGGGGCAGGGGAGCACAGATACGCAGTATTTT CASRGQGSTDTQYF - few TRBJ2-3 14 TRBV25-1
TGTGCCAGCAGCTATCCGGGGGGCGGCGAGCAGTTCTTC CASSYPGGGEQFF - many TRBJ2-1 13 TRBV7-2
TGTGCCAGCAGTGACAGGGGGTCTGGGGCCAACGTCCTGACTTTC CASSDRGSGANVLTF TRBD1 - TRBJ2-6 15 TRBV6-2/TRBV6-3
TGTGCCATCAGTTTTGGGACAGGGGAAGAGCAGTACTTC CAISFGTGEEQYF TRBD1 - TRBJ2-7 13 TRBV10-3
TGCAGTGCTTCTTTATCAGCCCCCATGATCAATGAGCAGTTCTTC CSASLSAPMINEQFF - medium-sized TRBJ2-1 15 TRBV20-1
TGTGCCAGCAGCCTGGGTAGGAGTGGTGAGCAGTTCTTC CASSLGRSGEQFF - once TRBJ2-1 13 TRBV3-1
TGTGCCAGCAGTTTACGTGCGACTAGCGGGAGTTTGGACGAGCAGTACTTC CASSLRATSGSLDEQYF TRBD2 few TRBJ2-7 17 TRBV28
TGCAGTGCTAGAGATGGTACCACTGAAGCTTTCTTT CSARDGTTEAFF - - TRBJ1-1 12 TRBV20-1
TGTGCCAGCAGCCAACGGGCGGCTATGGCTGACTACGATGGCTACACCTTC CASSQRAAMADYDGYTF - - TRBJ1-2 17 TRBV14
TGTGCCAGCAGCCCACTAGCGGGAGAGGATGAGCAGTTCTTC CASSPLAGEDEQFF TRBD2 few TRBJ2-1 14 TRBV11-2
TGCAGTGCTAGTCATTGGCAATGGGCACCCTACGAGCAGTACTTC CSASHWQWAPYEQYF - once TRBJ2-7 15 TRBV20-1
TGTGCCAGCAGCTTCTACCCCTCTACTAGCGGGAGGCTCTACGAGCAGTACTTC CASSFYPSTSGRLYEQYF TRBD2 many TRBJ2-7 18 TRBV7-2
TGTGCCAGCAGCTTAGGAGTTAGCGGAGCCAGCCCTAATGAGCAGTTCTTC CASSLGVSGASPNEQFF - many TRBJ2-1 17 TRBV7-2
TGTGCCAGCAGCGTACGGGAGATGCGCACAGATACGCAGTATTTT CASSVREMRTDTQYF - - TRBJ2-3 15 TRBV11-2
TGTGCCAGCAAAGGTGACAGCTACGAGCAGTACTTC CASKGDSYEQYF - many TRBJ2-7 12 TRBV5-4
TGTGCCAGCAGCTTAGGCAGGGCTGGCACAGATACGCAGTATTTT CASSLGRAGTDTQYF - - TRBJ2-3 15 TRBV7-8
TGTGCCAGCAGTTCCGAGCCCGGGACTCGACCCGGGCAGTACTTC CASSSEPGTRPGQYF - few TRBJ2-7 15 TRBV6-5
TGTGCCAGCAGCACAGCCCCCACGGCAGAAGCTTTCTTT CASSTAPTAEAFF - - TRBJ1-1 13 TRBV7-8
TGTGCCAGCAGTTACTCGCGCGGGAGAGGGGCAGATACGCAGTATTTT CASSYSRGRGADTQYF TRBD2 many TRBJ2-3 16 TRBV6-2/TRBV6-3
TGCGCCAGCAGTGGTCCTAGCTCCTACGAGCAGTACTTC CASSGPSSYEQYF - few TRBJ2-7 13 TRBV10-1
TGCAGTGCTAGGCCCCGGGACAGGGGACTCGAGCAGTACTTC CSARPRDRGLEQYF TRBD1 many TRBJ2-7 14 TRBV20-1
TGTGCCAGCAGCTTAGGCCACCAAGAGACCCAGTACTTC CASSLGHQETQYF - few TRBJ2-5 13 TRBV7-2
TGTGCCAGCAGCCTAGCGGGGTCCTACAATGAGCAGTTCTTC CASSLAGSYNEQFF TRBD2 many TRBJ2-1 14 TRBV7-9
TGTGCCAGCCTACAGCGGGAGGGCCGAACCGGGGAGCTGTTTTTT CASLQREGRTGELFF TRBD2 many TRBJ2-2 15 TRBV28
TGTGCCAGCAGCGACATCTCCTGGGGTGAGACCCAGTACTTC CASSDISWGETQYF - many TRBJ2-5 14 TRBV28
TGCGCCAGCAGCCAAGATCGGATGACGCACTACGAGCAGTACTTC CASSQDRMTHYEQYF - - TRBJ2-7 15 TRBV4-1
TGTACCAGCAGCCCCGAGGCAGGGGTATGGTTAGTTCCTTACGAGCAGTACTTC CTSSPEAGVWLVPYEQYF - - TRBJ2-7 18 TRBV11-2
TGCGCCAGCAGCCACGGGGTCTGGGGGGGGGATGGCTACACCTTC CASSHGVWGGDGYTF - medium-sized TRBJ1-2 15 TRBV4-3
TGTGCCTGGAGTAGCGGACTAGCGGGCTCCTACGAGCAGTACTTC CAWSSGLAGSYEQYF TRBD2 - TRBJ2-7 15 TRBV30
TGTGCCAGCAGTTTAGTCCGGGGCTTGGACTATGGCTACACCTTC CASSLVRGLDYGYTF - few TRBJ1-2 15 TRBV28
TGTGCCAGCAGCTCCCCCCTAGGACAGGTTAATTCACCCCTCCACTTT CASSSPLGQVNSPLHF TRBD1 - TRBJ1-6 16 TRBV11-2
TGTGCCAGCAGTGCGACAGGGAATTATAATTCACCCCTCCACTTT CASSATGNYNSPLHF TRBD1 - TRBJ1-6 15 TRBV2
TGTGCCAGCAGACCTTCCTGGCAGAACACTGAAGCTTTCTTT CASRPSWQNTEAFF - many TRBJ1-1 14 TRBV6-2/TRBV6-3
TGTGCCACCAGCAGAGATCGTCGCGGCGCCTACGAGCAGTACTTC CATSRDRRGAYEQYF - few TRBJ2-7 15 TRBV15
TGTGCCACCAGTGATTTTTCCACAGAAACAGATACGCATTATTTT CATSDFSTETDTHYF - - TRBJ2-3 15 TRBV24-1
TGTGCCAGCAGCTCGCGGGGCATCTCCTCCTACGAGCAGTACTTC CASSSRGISSYEQYF - many TRBJ2-7 15 TRBV11-2
TGTGCCAGCAGTGTACAGGGGACACCCAAAAACATTCAGTACTTC CASSVQGTPKNIQYF TRBD1 many TRBJ2-4 15 TRBV9